These 6 T cell receptor beta chains share one sample of origin, sequenced in a study of blood T cell repertoires in COVID-19. Libraries were prepared by immunoSEQ multiplex PCR; TCRdb keeps only in-frame clonotypes and omits some of them. This repertoire shows over 150,000 clones, roughly four fifths found once; its top ten account for around 10%. Sequencing used peripheral blood. The receptors derive from a woman aged 60-75 years with COVID-19, enrolled during active disease.

The chain recombines TRBV6-5 with TRBJ2-5; tentatively, D is TRBD1 (6 bases). Germline CDR1 is MNHEY and CDR2 is SVGAGI. V shed 4 bases and J shed 4 bases, with 13 bases lying between them. The CDR3 has 14 residues. The CDR3 bases are TGTGCCAGCAGTTTATTTGGACAGTCAGAGACCCAGTACTTC. As protein: CASSLFGQSETQYF.

This clone was seen a handful of times. V usage is TRBV7-2 and J usage is TRBJ2-1; 13 positions match TRBD2. The CDR3 length is 16 residues. J was trimmed by 5 bases and V by 2 bases; bases with no gene match: 3. Germline CDR1 SGHTA, CDR2 FQGNSA. The CDR3 bases are TGTGCCAGCAGCTTATCCGGGACTAGCGGGAACAATGAGCAGTTCTTC. Its translation: CASSLSGTSGNNEQFF.

V usage is TRBV4-1 and J usage is TRBJ1-1, with 9 bases fitting TRBD1. V trimming: 0 bases; J trimming: 4 bases; junction bases outside the gene matches: 9. Germline CDR1 and CDR2: MGHRA and YSYEKL. The CDR3 totals 17 residues. In DNA, the CDR3 is TGCGCCAGCAGCCAAGACACAGGGGGCGCGTTGGTCACTGAAGCTTTCTTT. Encoded protein: CASSQDTGGALVTEAFF.

The J gene is TRBJ1-1, the V gene TRBV5-1; the D gene is possibly TRBD1 (5 bases). V was trimmed by 2 bases and J by 1 base, leaving 6 bases between them. The CDR3 totals 13 residues. Germline-derived CDR1 and CDR2 are SGHRS and YFSETQ. The CDR3, as DNA: TGCGCCAGCAGCTTTGGACAGAACACTGAAGCTTTCTTT. This sequence encodes CASSFGQNTEAFF.

The chain couples TRBV19 to TRBJ1-5, with D unresolved. The CDR3 length is 15 residues. The V end lost 7 bases, the J end lost 3 bases, and 16 bases lay between the germline ends. CDR1 is LNHDA, CDR2 SQIVND, per germline (reference sequence). This CDR3 reads CASNPYSRDNQPQHF. CDR3 bases: TGTGCCAGTAATCCCTACAGTCGGGACAATCAGCCCCAGCATTTT.

V gene TRBV7-9 combines with J gene TRBJ1-2, with TRBD1 identical over 9 bases. There are 15 residues in the CDR3. The ends lost 0 bases at V and 7 bases at J; junction bases unmatched: 6. Germline CDR1 SEHNR, CDR2 FQNEAQ (reference sequence). DNA for the CDR3: TGTGCCAGCAGCTTAGCAGGGACAGGGAGTAGTGGCTACACCTTC. This translates into CASSLAGTGSSGYTF.